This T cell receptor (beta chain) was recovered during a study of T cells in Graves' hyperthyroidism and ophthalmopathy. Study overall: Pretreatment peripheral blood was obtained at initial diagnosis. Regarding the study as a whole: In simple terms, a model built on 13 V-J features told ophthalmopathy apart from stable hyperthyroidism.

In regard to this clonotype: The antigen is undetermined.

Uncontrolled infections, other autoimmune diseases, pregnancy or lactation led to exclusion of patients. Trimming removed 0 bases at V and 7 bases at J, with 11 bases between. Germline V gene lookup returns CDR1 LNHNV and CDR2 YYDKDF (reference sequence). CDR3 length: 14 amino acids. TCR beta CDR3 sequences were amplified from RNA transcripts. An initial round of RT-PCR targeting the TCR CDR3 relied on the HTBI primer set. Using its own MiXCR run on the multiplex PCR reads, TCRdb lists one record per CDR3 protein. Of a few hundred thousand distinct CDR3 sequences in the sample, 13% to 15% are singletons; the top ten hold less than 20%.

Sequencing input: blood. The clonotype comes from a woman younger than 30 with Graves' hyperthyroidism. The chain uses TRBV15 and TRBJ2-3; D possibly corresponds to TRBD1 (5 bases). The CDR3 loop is CATSRDQGSNTQYF. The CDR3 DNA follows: TGTGCCACCAGCAGAGATCAGGGTTCAAATACGCAGTATTTT.